These T cell receptor beta chains were read from a single sample in a study of blood T cell repertoires in COVID-19. Clones were sequenced by immunoSEQ multiplex PCR, and TCRdb holds only the in-frame ones, with some missing. The sample lists approximately 360,000 clones; around 89% were seen once. The sequenced sample consisted of PBMCs or T cells enriched from blood (not recorded which). All receptors come from a woman in her twenties or thirties with acute COVID-19. Each CDR3 is given with its conserved first and last residue. Each record gives: D gene, J gene, clone size, V gene, CDR3 DNA, CDR3 protein. D genes are given only for firm matches. A row's size may be missing; if present it is once, few, many or a size class.

d_gene: -; j_gene: TRBJ1-2; abundance: -; v_gene: TRBV10-1; CDR3nt: TGCGCCAGCAGTCGGGAGAGGGACTATGGCTACACCTTC; CDR3aa: CASSRERDYGYTF
d_gene: -; j_gene: TRBJ1-2; abundance: -; v_gene: TRBV3-1/TRBV3-2; CDR3nt: TGTGCCAGCAGCCCGCGTCAGGGAAGGGGCTACACCTTC; CDR3aa: CASSPRQGRGYTF
d_gene: -; j_gene: TRBJ1-6; abundance: once; v_gene: TRBV2; CDR3nt: TGTGCCAGCAACGACAGAGGAGCTTCACCCCTCCACTTT; CDR3aa: CASNDRGASPLHF
d_gene: -; j_gene: TRBJ2-7; abundance: -; v_gene: TRBV4-3; CDR3nt: TGCGCCAGCAGCCAGGGGGGATCCCACGAGCAGTACTTC; CDR3aa: CASSQGGSHEQYF
d_gene: -; j_gene: TRBJ1-5; abundance: -; v_gene: TRBV2; CDR3nt: TGTGCCAGCCACAAAAGCCCCCAGGGGCATAGCAATCAGCCCCAGCATTTT; CDR3aa: CASHKSPQGHSNQPQHF
d_gene: TRBD1; j_gene: TRBJ1-6; abundance: -; v_gene: TRBV27; CDR3nt: TGTGCCAGCAGAACAGGGGGCTCCCGTAATTCACCCCTCCACTTT; CDR3aa: CASRTGGSRNSPLHF
d_gene: -; j_gene: TRBJ1-1; abundance: -; v_gene: TRBV20-1; CDR3nt: TGCAGTGCTGCTACGAACACTGAAGCTTTCTTT; CDR3aa: CSAATNTEAFF
d_gene: TRBD2; j_gene: TRBJ2-7; abundance: -; v_gene: TRBV13; CDR3nt: TGTGCCAGCAGCCCGGGACTAGCGGGGGGGCCCGAGCAGTACTTC; CDR3aa: CASSPGLAGGPEQYF
d_gene: -; j_gene: TRBJ2-2; abundance: -; v_gene: TRBV5-8; CDR3nt: TGTGCCAGCAGGACCAGGGCGCGTGACACCGGGGAGCTGTTTTTT; CDR3aa: CASRTRARDTGELFF
d_gene: -; j_gene: TRBJ1-5; abundance: few; v_gene: TRBV6-5; CDR3nt: TGTGCCAACAACCAGGAAAATAGCAATCAGCCCCAGCATTTT; CDR3aa: CANNQENSNQPQHF
d_gene: -; j_gene: TRBJ1-4; abundance: -; v_gene: TRBV18; CDR3nt: TGTGCCAGCTCACCATCTACCCTTTCTCCTGTAACTAATGAAAAACTGTTTTTT; CDR3aa: CASSPSTLSPVTNEKLFF
d_gene: TRBD2; j_gene: TRBJ2-3; abundance: -; v_gene: TRBV3-1/TRBV3-2; CDR3nt: TGTGCCAGCAGGCCTTCCCCCTATAGCGGGGGGGTTGAAGATACGCAGTATTTT; CDR3aa: CASRPSPYSGGVEDTQYF
d_gene: TRBD1; j_gene: TRBJ1-6; abundance: -; v_gene: TRBV5-6; CDR3nt: TGTGCCAGCAGCTTGGGACAGGGCGTAGGTTCACCCCTCCACTTT; CDR3aa: CASSLGQGVGSPLHF